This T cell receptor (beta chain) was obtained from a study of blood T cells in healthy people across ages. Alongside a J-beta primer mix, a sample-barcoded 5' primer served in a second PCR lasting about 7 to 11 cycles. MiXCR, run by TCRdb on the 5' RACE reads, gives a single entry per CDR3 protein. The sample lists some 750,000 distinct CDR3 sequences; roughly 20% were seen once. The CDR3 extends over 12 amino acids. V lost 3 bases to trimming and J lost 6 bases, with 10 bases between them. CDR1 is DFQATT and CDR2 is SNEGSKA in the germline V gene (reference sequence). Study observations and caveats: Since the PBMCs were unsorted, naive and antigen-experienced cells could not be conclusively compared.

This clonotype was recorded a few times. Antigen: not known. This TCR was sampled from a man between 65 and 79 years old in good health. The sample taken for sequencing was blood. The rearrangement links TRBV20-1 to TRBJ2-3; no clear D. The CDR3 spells CSARGNSDTQYF. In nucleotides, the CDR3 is TGCAGTGCTAGGGGGAACTCGGATACGCAGTATTTT.